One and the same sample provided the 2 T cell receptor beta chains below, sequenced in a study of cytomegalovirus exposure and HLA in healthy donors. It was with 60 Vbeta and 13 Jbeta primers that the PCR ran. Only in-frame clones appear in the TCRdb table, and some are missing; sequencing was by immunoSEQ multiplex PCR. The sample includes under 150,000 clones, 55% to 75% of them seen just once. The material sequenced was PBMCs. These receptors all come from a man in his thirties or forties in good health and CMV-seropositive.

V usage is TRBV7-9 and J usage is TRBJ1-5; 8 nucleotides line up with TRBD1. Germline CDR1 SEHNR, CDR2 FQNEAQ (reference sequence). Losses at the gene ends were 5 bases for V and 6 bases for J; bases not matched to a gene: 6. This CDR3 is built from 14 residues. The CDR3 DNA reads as TGTGCCAGCAGCCCAGGGGGCGCGGGTCAGCCCCAGCATTTT. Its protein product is CASSPGGAGQPQHF.

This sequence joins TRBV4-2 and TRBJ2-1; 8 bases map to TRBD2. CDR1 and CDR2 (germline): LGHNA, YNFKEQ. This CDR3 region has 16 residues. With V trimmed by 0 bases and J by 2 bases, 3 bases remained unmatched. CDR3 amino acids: CASSQEPGGAYNEQFF. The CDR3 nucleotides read TGTGCCAGCAGCCAAGAGCCGGGGGGGGCCTACAATGAGCAGTTCTTC.